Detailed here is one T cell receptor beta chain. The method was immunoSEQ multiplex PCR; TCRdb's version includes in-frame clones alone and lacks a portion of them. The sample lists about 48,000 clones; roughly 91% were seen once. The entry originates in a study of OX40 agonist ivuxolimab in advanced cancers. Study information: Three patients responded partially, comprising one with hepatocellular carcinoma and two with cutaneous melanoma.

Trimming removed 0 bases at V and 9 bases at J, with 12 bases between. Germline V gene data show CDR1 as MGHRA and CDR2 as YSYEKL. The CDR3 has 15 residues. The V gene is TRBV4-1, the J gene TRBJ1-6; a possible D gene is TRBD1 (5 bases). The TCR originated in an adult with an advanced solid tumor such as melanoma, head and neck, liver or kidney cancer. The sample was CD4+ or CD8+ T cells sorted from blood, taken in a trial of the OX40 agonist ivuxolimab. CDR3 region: CASSQDAHGGSPLHF. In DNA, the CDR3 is TGCGCCAGCAGCCAAGATGCCCATGGGGGTTCACCCCTCCACTTT.